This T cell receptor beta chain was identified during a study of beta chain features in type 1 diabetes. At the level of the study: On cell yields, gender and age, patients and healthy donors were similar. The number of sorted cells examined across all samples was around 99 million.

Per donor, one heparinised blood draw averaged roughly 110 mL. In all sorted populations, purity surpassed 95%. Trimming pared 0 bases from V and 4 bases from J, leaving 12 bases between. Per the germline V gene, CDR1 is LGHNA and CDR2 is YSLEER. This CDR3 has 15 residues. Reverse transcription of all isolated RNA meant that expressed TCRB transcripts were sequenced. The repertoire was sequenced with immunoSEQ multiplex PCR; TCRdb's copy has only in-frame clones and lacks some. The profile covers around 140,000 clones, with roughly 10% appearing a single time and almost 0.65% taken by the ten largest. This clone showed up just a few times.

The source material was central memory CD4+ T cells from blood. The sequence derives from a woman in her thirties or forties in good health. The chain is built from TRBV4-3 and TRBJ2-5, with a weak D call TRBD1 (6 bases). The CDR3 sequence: CASSQDFGTRETQYF. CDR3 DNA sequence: TGCGCCAGCAGCCAAGATTTCGGGACAAGAGAGACCCAGTACTTC.